The clone carrying this T cell receptor (beta chain) was seen repeatedly, ten times or more. Its specificity is unknown. The CDR3 totals 15 residues. V lost 6 bases to trimming and J lost 0 bases, with 12 bases between them. The data originate from a study of CD8 T cells in ankylosing spondylitis. TCRdb reprocessed the 5' RACE reads with MiXCR, giving one entry per CDR3 protein. The data hold around 150,000 distinct CDR3 sequences, with roughly 11% observed a single time. Study-wide points: Reported data indicate significant enrichment of disease-linked clones within matched ankylosing spondylitis synovial fluid. What seemed typical of ankylosing spondylitis blood was a TCR beta motif built from about eight highly homologous variants. Some motif variants were previously reported in reactive arthritis synovial fluid and blood.

V gene TRBV12-3 or TRBV12-4 combines with J gene TRBJ1-5; D call uncertain. The TCR originated in a female donor with ankylosing spondylitis or in good health (not recorded which). The material sequenced was blood, either unsorted or a sorted T cell fraction (not recorded which). CDR3 amino acids: CASSPGRLSNQPQHF. CDR3 sequence (DNA): TGTGCCAGCAGCCCCGGACGGCTTAGCAATCAGCCCCAGCATTTT.